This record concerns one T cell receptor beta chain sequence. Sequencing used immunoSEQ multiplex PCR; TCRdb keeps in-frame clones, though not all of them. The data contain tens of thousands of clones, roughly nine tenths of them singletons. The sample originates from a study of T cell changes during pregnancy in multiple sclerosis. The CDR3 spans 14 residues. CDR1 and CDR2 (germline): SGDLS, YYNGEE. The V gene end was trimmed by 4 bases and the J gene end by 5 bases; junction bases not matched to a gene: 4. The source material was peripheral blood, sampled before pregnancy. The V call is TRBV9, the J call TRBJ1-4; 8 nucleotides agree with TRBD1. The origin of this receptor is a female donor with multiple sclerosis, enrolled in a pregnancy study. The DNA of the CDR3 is TGTGCCAGCAGCACCCGACAGGGGAATGAAAAACTGTTTTTT. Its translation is CASSTRQGNEKLFF.